Each of the 14 T cell receptor beta chains below was sequenced from the same sample in a study of CD8+ T cells in alopecia areata. Sample treatment: oral pan-JAK inhibitor, 5-10 mg twice daily. Extracted from the samples, RNA was reverse transcribed into cDNA to serve as the sequencing template. Produced via immunoSEQ multiplex PCR; TCRdb's table is partial and in-frame only. Here the sample spans about 280,000 clones, 58% being singletons. The sample in question was CD4+ T cells sorted from blood, obtained at week 24, from a patient treated with tofacitinib. The receptors here all came from a human donor with alopecia areata.

The rearrangement joins TRBV27 to TRBJ2-1; 11 bases agree with TRBD2. Germline CDR1 and CDR2: MNHEY and SMNVEV (reference sequence). V lost 6 bases and J lost 12; bases outside the gene matches: 7. The CDR3 loop spans 13 amino acids. This chain's CDR3 is CASRLAGEGRQFF. Here the CDR3 DNA reads TGTGCCAGCAGACTAGCGGGGGAGGGGAGGCAGTTCTTC.

This chain uses TRBV15 with TRBJ2-1, with D unclear. V was clipped by 0 bases and J by 6 bases, with 6 bases between them. Germline V gives CDR1 LNHNV, CDR2 YYDKDF (reference sequence). The CDR3 loop spans 13 amino acids. The CDR3 region has the DNA TGTGCCACCAGCAGAGATCGTTTCAATGAGCAGTTCTTC. It encodes CATSRDRFNEQFF.

The rearrangement uses TRBV10-3 and TRBJ2-3; TRBD1 is a possible D gene (5 bases). V was shortened by 10 bases and J by 3 bases, with 8 bases between the two germline ends. Germline CDR1 and CDR2: ENHRY and SYGVKD. CDR3 length equals 11 residues. The CDR3 reads CATRQTDTQYF. The CDR3 DNA is TGTGCCACCCGACAGACAGATACGCAGTATTTT.

This chain links TRBV7-2 with TRBJ1-6; 9 bases line up with TRBD1. Germline V gene sequence: CDR1 SGHTA, CDR2 FQGNSA. The ends lost 5 bases at V and 7 bases at J; junction bases unmatched: 3. The CDR3 is made up of 14 amino acids. This CDR3 is CASSQGTGNSPLHF. Written as DNA, the CDR3 is TGTGCCAGCAGCCAGGGGACAGGGAATTCACCCCTCCACTTT.

This chain uses TRBV5-1 with TRBJ2-3, with 10 bases identical to TRBD2. The CDR3 contains 18 residues. CDR1 and CDR2 from the germline V gene are SGHRS and YFSETQ. V lost 0 bases, J lost 7 bases, and 14 bases stayed unmatched. The CDR3 bases are TGCGCCAGCAGCTTGGGGCCTTCGGGACTAGCGATGGGTAATACGCAGTATTTT. It encodes CASSLGPSGLAMGNTQYF.

This clone appeared once. The CDR3 spells CASSGGGFTLLHEQYF. The DNA of the CDR3 is TGTGCCAGCAGCGGCGGCGGGTTTACCTTACTCCACGAGCAGTACTTC. This chain links TRBV9 with TRBJ2-7; D perhaps matches TRBD2 (5 bases). CDR1 and CDR2 (germline): SGDLS, YYNGEE. The CDR3 loop spans 16 amino acids. The V gene lost 3 bases and the J gene lost 5 bases, with 21 bases spanning the gap.

This clone has a handful of counts. This chain uses TRBV19 with TRBJ1-6; TRBD1 matches 10 bases. The CDR3 extends over 17 amino acids. After removal of 5 bases from V and 0 bases from J, the junction contained 4 bases not matched to a gene. Germline CDR1 reads LNHDA; CDR2 reads SQIVND (reference sequence). The CDR3 nucleotides are TGTGCCAGTAGTTCCCGGGACAGGGGCTCCTATAATTCACCCCTCCACTTT. Protein: CASSSRDRGSYNSPLHF.

The chain links TRBV5-6 to TRBJ2-3; TRBD2 matches 8 bases. Germline CDR1 and CDR2: SGHDT and YYEEEE. This CDR3 has 16 amino acids. Trimming at V came to 1 base and at J to 3 bases, leaving 7 bases not matched to a gene. CDR3 DNA sequence: TGTGCCAGCAGCTTGTTCGGACTAGCTTCGACAGATACGCAGTATTTT. This codes for CASSLFGLASTDTQYF.

CDR3 sequence: CASSEFQGASGYTF. In DNA form, the CDR3 reads TGTGCCAGCAGTGAGTTCCAGGGGGCAAGTGGCTACACCTTC. The gene calls are TRBV2 and TRBJ1-2; TRBD1 matches at 8 bases. The junction had 7 bases not matched to a gene; V was cut back by 3 bases and J by 7 bases. The CDR3 has 14 residues. The germline V gene encodes CDR1 SNHLY and CDR2 FYNNEI.

The chain has TRBV9 and TRBJ2-5, with D perhaps matching TRBD1 (7 bases). The CDR3 contains 15 residues. CDR1 is SGDLS and CDR2 is YYNGEE in the germline V gene. Trimming removed 3 bases at V and 3 bases at J, with 15 bases between. CDR3 nucleotide sequence: TGTGCCAGCAGCGCCGGCAGGGGGGTAGAAGAGACCCAGTACTTC. Translating it yields CASSAGRGVEETQYF.

This chain links TRBV19 with TRBJ2-1, with 9 bases identical to TRBD1. Germline V gives CDR1 LNHDA, CDR2 SQIVND (reference sequence). With V trimmed by 7 bases and J by 6 bases, 7 bases remained unmatched. This CDR3 comprises 14 residues. CDR3 protein: CASKTDRGVNEQFF. For the CDR3, the DNA is TGTGCCAGTAAAACGGACAGGGGCGTCAATGAGCAGTTCTTC.

The rearrangement joins TRBV6-5 to TRBJ2-5, with D perhaps TRBD2 (6 bases). Trimming left V 10 bases short and J 2 bases short, with 11 bases between. Germline V lookup: CDR1 MNHEY, CDR2 SVGAGI. This CDR3 is 12 amino acids long. The CDR3 DNA is TGTGCCACTGGGGAGGAGCAAGAGACCCAGTACTTC. Encoded protein: CATGEEQETQYF.

The chain recombines TRBV30 with TRBJ2-5; D uncertain. In germline, CDR1 is GTSNPN, CDR2 SVGIG (reference sequence). The CDR3 consists of 12 residues. V lost 2 bases to trimming and J lost 5 bases, with 9 bases between them. The CDR3 DNA reads TGTGCCTGGAGTCCCTCGATGGAGACCCAGTACTTC. It codes for CAWSPSMETQYF.

This clone has more than one count but fewer than ten. The V and J genes are TRBV6-5 and TRBJ2-5, with TRBD2 identical over 10 bases. Germline V CDR1 and CDR2: MNHEY, SVGAGI. The V and J ends lost 5 bases and 5 bases, in that order; junction bases with no gene match: 8. The CDR3 is 15 residues long. DNA for the CDR3: TGTGCCAGCAGTGGGGTCCTAGCGGGGGTTGAGACCCAGTACTTC. Protein: CASSGVLAGVETQYF.